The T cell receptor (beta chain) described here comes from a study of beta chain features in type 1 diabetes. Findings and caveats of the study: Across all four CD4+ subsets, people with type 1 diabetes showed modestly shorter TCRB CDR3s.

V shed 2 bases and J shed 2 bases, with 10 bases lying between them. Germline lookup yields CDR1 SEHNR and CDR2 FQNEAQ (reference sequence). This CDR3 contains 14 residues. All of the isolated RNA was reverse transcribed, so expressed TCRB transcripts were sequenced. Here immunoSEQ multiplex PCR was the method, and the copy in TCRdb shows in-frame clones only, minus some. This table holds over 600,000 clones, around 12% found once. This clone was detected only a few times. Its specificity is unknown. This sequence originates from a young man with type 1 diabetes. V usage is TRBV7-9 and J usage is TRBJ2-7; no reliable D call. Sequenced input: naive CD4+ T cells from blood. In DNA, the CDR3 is TGTGCCAGCAGCTTACAAGGCCTAACCTACGAGCAGTACTTC. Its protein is CASSLQGLTYEQYF.